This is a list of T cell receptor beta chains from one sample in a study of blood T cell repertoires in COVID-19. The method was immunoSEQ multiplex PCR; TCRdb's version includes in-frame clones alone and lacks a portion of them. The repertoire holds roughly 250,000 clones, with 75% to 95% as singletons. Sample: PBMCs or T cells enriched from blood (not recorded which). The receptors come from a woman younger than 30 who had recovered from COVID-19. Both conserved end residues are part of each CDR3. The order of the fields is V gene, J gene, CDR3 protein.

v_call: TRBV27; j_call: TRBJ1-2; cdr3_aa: CASSLFPRGYGYTF
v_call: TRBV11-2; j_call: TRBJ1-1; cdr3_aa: CASSLTGAGMNTEAFF
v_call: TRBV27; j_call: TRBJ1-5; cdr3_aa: CAAGTGGFSQPQHF
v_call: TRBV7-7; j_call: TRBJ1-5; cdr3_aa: CASGSGTDRNQPQHF
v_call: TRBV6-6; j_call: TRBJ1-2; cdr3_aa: CASSYSEGYTF
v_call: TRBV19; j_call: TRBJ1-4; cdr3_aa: CASSPDRGLEKLFF
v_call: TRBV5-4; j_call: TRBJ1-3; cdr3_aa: CASSPKPKGAGNTIYF
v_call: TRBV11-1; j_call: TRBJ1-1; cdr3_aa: CASSPRDRGNTEAFF
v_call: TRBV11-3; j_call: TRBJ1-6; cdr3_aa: CASSLGGYYNSPLHF
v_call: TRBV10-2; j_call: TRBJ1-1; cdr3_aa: CASSTGDNTEAFF
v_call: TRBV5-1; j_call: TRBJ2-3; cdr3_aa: CASSEGSRGGDTQYF
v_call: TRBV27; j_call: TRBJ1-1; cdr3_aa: CASSPRAGTEAFF
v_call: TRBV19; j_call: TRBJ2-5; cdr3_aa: CASSPSVAGWEETQYF
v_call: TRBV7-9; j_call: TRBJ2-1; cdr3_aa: CASSLGRNEQFF
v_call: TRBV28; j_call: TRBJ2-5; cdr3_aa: CASSFIRGPNQETQYF
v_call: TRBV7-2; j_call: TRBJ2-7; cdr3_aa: CASSLRADSTYEQYF
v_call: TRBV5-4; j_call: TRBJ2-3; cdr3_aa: CASRDNRGLRTDTQYF
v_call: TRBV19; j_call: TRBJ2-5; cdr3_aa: CASSVTSGVETQYF
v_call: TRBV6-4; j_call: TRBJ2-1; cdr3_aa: CASSRTGNNEQFF
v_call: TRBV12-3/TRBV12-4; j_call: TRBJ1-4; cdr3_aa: CASSPGGEKLFF
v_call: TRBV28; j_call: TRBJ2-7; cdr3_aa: CASSFPGTAYEQYF
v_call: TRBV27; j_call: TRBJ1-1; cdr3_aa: CASSSGPVQNTEAFF
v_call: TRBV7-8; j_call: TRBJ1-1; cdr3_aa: CASSLSRYRDSTEAFF
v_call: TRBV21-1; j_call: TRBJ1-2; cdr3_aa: CASSTRGPGGPCPGSYTF
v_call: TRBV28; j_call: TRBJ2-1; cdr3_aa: CASRSGRLSYNEQFF
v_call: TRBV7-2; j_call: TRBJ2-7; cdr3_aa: CASSLSSGPIYEQYF
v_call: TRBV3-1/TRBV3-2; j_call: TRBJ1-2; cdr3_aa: CASSQRDSYGYTF
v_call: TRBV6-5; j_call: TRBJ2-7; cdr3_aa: CASSYGTGIHEQYF
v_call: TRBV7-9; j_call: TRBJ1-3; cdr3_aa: CASSRDVPSGNTIYF
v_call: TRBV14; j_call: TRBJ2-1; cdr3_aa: CASSQDGSHPVAFF
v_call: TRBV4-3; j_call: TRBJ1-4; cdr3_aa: CASSQDRQGNEKLFF
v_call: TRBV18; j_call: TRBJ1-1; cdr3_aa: CASSLSRGLVTEAFF
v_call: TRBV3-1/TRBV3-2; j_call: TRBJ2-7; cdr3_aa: CASSRGLADLRGFYEQYF
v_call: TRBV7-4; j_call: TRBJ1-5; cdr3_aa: CASSLLERTGHSNQPQHF
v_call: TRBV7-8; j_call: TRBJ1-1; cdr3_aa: CASSLGGTANTEAFF
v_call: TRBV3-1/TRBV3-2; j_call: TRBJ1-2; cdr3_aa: CASSQDGAANYGYTF
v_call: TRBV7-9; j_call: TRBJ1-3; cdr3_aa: CASSSAIYLGGNTIYF
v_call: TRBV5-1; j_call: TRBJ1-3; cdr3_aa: CASSAFPGRGNTIYF
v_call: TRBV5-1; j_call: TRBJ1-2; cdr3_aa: CASSTLGGDRANYGYTF
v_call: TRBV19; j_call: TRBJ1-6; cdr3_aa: CASSGRGSSYNSPLHF
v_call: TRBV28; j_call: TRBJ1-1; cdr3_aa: CASSLWGQGGGTEAFF
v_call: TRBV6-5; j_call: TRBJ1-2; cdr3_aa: CASRGGASYGYTF